This TCR beta chain was documented in a study of T-cell reconstitution after alpha-beta-depleted transplantation in children. The study, taken as a whole, reports: By about two months after transplant, alpha-beta T cells reportedly arose from several hundred graft clones that had expanded. A year post-transplant, T-cell counts and diversity derived mostly from newly produced T cells. The high TCRbeta diversity at day 60 in some patients came from surviving recipient T cells and thymic progenitors.

The TCRbeta library incorporated unique molecular identifiers. MiXCR was run by TCRdb on the PCR reads, yielding one entry per CDR3 protein. The sample shows almost 600,000 distinct CDR3 sequences, over 25% of them seen only once. Of note for this clonotype: Its antigen remains unknown.

The junction had 13 bases not matched to a gene; V was cut back by 5 bases and J by 14 bases. This CDR3 contains 13 residues. Germline loops: CDR1 SGHTA, CDR2 FQGTGA. V and J are TRBV7-3 and TRBJ1-2; 8 positions match TRBD1. The starting material was PBMCs, obtained before TCRalphabeta/CD19-depleted stem cell transplant. This clonotype was obtained from a boy under two years old with Wiskott-Aldrich syndrome, due to receive a stem cell transplant. This CDR3 is CASSPRAGGGWTF. DNA for the CDR3: TGTGCCAGCAGCCCCCGGGCAGGGGGCGGGTGGACCTTC.